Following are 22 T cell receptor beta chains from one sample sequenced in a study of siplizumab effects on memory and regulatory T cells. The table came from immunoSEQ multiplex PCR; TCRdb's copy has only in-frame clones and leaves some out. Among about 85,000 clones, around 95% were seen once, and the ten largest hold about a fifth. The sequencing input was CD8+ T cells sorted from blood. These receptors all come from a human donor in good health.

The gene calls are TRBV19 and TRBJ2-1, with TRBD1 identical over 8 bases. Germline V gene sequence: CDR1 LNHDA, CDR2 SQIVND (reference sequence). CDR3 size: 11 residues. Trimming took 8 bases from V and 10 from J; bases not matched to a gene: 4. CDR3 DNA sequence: TGTGCCAGTCGAGACAGGGGCGAGCAGTTCTTC. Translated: CASRDRGEQFF. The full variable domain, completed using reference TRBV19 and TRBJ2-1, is DGGITQSPKYLFRKEGQNVTLSCEQNLNHDAMYWYRQDPGQGLRLIYYSQIVNDFQKGDIAEGYSVSREKKESFPLTVTSAQKNPTAFYLCASRDRGEQFFGPGTRLTVL.

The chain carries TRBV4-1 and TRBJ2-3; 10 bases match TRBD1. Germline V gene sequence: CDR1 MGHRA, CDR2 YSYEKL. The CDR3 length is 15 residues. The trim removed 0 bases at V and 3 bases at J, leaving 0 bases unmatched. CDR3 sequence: CASSQEDRGTDTQYF. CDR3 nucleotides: TGCGCCAGCAGCCAAGAGGACAGGGGGACAGATACGCAGTATTTT.

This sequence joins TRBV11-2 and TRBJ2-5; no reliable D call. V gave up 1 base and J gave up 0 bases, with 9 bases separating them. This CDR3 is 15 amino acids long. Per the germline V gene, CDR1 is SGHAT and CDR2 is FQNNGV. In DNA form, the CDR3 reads TGTGCCAGCAGCTTAGTGAGGCAGGACCAAGAGACCCAGTACTTC. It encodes CASSLVRQDQETQYF.

The CDR3 nucleotides read TGTGCCAGTAGTATAGCAGGCTCGACGCTATACAATGAGCAGTTCTTC. Translating gives CASSIAGSTLYNEQFF. The rearrangement joins TRBV19 to TRBJ2-1; D not certain. Germline lookup yields CDR1 LNHDA and CDR2 SQIVND (reference sequence). The germline V and J ends were trimmed by 1 base and 4 bases, with 14 bases remaining between them. This CDR3 has 16 amino acids.

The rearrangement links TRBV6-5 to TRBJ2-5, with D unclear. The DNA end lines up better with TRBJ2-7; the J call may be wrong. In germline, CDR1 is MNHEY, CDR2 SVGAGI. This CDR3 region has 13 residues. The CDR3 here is CASIPPDGYEQYF. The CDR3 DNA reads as TGTGCCAGCATCCCGCCCGACGGGTACGAGCAGTACTTC.

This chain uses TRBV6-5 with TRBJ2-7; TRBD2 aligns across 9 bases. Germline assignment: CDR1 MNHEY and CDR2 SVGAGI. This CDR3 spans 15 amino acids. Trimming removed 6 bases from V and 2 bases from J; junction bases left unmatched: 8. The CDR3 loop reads CASSRGLALPYEQYF. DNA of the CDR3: TGTGCCAGCAGCCGCGGACTAGCGCTGCCCTACGAGCAGTACTTC.

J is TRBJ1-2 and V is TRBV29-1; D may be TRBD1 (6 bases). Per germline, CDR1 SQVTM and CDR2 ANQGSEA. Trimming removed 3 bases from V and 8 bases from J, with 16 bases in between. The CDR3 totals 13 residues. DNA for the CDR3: TGCAGCGTTGAGACGACGGGACACCCCGGCTACACCTTC. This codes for CSVETTGHPGYTF.

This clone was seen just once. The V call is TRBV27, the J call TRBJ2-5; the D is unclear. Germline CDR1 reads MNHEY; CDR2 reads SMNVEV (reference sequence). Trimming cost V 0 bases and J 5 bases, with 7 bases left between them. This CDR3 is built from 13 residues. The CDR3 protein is CASSLSRWETQYF. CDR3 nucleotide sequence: TGTGCCAGCAGTTTATCTAGGTGGGAGACCCAGTACTTC.

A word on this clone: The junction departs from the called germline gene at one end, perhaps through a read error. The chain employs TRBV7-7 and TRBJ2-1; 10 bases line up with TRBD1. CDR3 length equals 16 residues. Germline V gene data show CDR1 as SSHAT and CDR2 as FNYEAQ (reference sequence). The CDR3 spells CASSLARTGGLNEQFF. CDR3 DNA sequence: TGTGCTAGCAGCTTAGCAAGGACAGGGGGGTTGAATGAGCAGTTCTTC.

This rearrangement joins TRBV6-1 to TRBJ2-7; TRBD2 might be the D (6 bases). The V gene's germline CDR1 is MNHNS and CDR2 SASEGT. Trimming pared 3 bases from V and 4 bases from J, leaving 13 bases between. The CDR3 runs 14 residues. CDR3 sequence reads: CASSDGYGGYEQYF. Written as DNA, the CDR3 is TGTGCCAGCAGTGATGGTTATGGGGGGTACGAGCAGTACTTC.

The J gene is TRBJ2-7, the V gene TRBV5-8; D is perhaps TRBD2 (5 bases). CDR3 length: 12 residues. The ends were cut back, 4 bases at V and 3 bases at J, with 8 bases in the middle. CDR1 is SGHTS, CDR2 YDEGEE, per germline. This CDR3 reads CASSRRIYEQYF. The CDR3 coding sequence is TGTGCCAGCAGCCGGAGGATCTACGAGCAGTACTTC.

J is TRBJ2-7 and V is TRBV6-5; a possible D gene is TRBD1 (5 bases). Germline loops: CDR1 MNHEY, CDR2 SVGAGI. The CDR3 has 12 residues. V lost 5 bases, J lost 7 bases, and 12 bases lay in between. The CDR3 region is CASSNPRQEQYF. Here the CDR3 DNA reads TGTGCCAGCAGTAACCCGCGACAGGAGCAGTACTTC.

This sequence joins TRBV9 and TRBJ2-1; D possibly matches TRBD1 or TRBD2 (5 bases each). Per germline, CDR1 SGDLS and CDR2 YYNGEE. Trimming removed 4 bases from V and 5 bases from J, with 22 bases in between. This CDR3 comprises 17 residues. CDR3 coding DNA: TGTGCCAGCAGCCCCCCCCCGGGGTGGGGGAACCACAATGAGCAGTTCTTC. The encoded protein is CASSPPPGWGNHNEQFF.

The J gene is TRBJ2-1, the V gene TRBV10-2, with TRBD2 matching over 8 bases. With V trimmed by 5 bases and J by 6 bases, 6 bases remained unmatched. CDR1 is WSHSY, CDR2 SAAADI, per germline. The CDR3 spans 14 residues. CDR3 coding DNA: TGCGCCAGCAGTACCGGGACTAGTATCAATGAGCAGTTCTTC. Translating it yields CASSTGTSINEQFF.

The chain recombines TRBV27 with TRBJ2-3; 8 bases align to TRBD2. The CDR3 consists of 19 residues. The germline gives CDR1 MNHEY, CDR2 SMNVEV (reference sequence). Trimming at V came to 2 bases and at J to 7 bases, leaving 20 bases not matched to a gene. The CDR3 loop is CASSLRGGVTGLGPYTQYF. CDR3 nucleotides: TGTGCCAGCAGTTTAAGGGGGGGCGTCACGGGACTAGGGCCATATACGCAGTATTTT.

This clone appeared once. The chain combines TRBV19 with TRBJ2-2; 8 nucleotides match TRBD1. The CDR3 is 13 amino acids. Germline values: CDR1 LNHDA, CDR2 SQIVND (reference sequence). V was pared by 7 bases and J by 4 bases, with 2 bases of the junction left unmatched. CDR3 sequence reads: CASTDRGTGELFF. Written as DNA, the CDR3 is TGTGCCAGTACCGACAGGGGCACCGGGGAGCTGTTTTTT.

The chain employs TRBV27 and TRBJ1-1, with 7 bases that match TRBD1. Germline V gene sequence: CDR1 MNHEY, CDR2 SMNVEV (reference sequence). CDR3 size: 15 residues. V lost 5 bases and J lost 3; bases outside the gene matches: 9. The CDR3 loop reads CASSPRGPEDTEAFF. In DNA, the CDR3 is TGTGCCAGCAGTCCTAGGGGGCCGGAAGACACTGAAGCTTTCTTT.

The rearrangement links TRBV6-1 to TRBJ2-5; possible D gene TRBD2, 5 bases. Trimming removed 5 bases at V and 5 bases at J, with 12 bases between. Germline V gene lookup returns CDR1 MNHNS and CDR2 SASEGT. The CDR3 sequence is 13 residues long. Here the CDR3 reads CASSTRTEETQYF. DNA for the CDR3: TGTGCCAGCAGTACTCGGACTGAGGAGACCCAGTACTTC.

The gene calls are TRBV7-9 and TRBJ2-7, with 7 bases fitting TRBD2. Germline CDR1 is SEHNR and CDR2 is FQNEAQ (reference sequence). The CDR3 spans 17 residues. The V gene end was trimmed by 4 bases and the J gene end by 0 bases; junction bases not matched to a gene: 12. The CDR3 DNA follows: TGTGCCAGCAGCTGGTGGGTAGCGGGCGTTAGCTCCTACGAGCAGTACTTC. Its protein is CASSWWVAGVSSYEQYF.

This CDR3 is CASSLPSLGHRVGEQYF. In nucleotides, the CDR3 is TGTGCCAGCAGTTTACCATCTTTGGGACACCGAGTGGGCGAGCAGTACTTC. The rearrangement links TRBV28 to TRBJ2-7; D is perhaps TRBD1 (6 bases). Trimming shortened V by 2 bases and J by 6 bases, and 23 bases separated the two germline ends. CDR3 length equals 17 residues. Germline V gene lookup returns CDR1 MDHEN and CDR2 SYDVKM.

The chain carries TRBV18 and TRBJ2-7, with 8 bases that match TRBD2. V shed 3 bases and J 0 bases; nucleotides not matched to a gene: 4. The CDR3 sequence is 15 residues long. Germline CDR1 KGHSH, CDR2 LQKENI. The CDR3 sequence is CASSPPGTSSYEQYF. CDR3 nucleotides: TGTGCCAGCTCACCTCCCGGGACTAGCTCCTACGAGCAGTACTTC.

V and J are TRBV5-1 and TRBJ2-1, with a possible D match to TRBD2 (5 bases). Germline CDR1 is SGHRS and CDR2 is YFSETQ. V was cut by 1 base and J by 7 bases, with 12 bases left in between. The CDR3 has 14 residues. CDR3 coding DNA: TGCGCCAGCAGCTTGTGGGCAGCGGCTAATGAGCAGTTCTTC. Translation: CASSLWAAANEQFF.